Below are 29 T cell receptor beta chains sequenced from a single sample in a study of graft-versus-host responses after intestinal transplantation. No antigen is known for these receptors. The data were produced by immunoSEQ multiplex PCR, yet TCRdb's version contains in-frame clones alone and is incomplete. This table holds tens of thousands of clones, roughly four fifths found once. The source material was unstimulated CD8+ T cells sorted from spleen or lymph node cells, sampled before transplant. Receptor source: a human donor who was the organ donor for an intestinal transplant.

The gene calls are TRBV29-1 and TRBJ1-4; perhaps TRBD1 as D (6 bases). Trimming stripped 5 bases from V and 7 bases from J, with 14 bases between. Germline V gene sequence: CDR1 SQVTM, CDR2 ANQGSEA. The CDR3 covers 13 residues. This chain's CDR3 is CSVLEVDSEKLFF. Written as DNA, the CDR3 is TGCAGCGTTCTTGAGGTGGACAGTGAAAAACTGTTTTTT.

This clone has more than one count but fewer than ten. The CDR3: CASSEGTSGSYEQYF. The DNA for the CDR3 is TGTGCCAGCAGTGAGGGGACTAGCGGATCCTACGAGCAGTACTTC. This chain links TRBV2 with TRBJ2-7; 11 nucleotides agree with TRBD2. There are 15 residues in the CDR3. Germline V gene sequence: CDR1 SNHLY, CDR2 FYNNEI. Trimming took 3 bases from V and 1 from J; bases not matched to a gene: 2.

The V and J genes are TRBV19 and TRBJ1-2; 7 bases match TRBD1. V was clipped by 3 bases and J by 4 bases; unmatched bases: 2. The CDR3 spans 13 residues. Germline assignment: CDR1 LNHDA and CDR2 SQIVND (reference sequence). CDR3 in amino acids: CASSIGTAYGYTF. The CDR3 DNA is TGTGCCAGTAGTATCGGGACAGCCTATGGCTACACCTTC.

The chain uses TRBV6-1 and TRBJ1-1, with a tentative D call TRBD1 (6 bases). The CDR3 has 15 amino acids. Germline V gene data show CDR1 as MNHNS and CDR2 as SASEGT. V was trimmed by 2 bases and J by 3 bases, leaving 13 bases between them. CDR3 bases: TGTGCCAGCAGTGAAACAGGGTTCGGGTACACTGAAGCTTTCTTT. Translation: CASSETGFGYTEAFF.

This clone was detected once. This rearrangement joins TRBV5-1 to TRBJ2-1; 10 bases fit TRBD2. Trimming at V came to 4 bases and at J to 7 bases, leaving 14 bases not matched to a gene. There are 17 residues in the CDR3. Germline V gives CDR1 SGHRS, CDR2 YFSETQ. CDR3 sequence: CASSPNSFTSGTNEQFF. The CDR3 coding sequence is TGCGCCAGCAGCCCGAATTCTTTTACTAGCGGGACGAATGAGCAGTTCTTC.

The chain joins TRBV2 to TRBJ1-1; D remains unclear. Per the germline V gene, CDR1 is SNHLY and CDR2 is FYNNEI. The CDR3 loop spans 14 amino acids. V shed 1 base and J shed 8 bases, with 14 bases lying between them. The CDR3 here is CASSEVSSLREAFF. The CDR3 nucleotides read TGTGCCAGCAGTGAAGTTAGCTCGCTTAGGGAAGCTTTCTTT.

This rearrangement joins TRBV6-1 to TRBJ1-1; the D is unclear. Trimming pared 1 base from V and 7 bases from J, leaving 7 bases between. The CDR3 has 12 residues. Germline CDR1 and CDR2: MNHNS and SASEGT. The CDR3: CASSEGGNEAFF. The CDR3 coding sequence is TGTGCCAGCAGTGAAGGGGGTAATGAAGCTTTCTTT.

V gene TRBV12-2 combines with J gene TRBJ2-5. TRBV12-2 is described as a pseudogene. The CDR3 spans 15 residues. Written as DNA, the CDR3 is TGTGCAAGTCGCGGGAAGTTAGTAGGACAAGAGACCCAGTACTTC. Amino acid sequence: CASRGKLVGQETQYF.

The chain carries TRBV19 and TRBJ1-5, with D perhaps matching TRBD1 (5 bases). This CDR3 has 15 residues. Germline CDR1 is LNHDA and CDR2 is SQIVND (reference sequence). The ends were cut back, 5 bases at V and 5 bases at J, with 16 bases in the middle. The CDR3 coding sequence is TGTGCCAGTAGTTGGGTCACTCAGGGCCATCAGCCCCAGCATTTT. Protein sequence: CASSWVTQGHQPQHF.

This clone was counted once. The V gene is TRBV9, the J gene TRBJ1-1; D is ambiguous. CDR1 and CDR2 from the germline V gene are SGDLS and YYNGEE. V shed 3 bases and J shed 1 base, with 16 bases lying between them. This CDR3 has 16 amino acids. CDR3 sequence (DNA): TGTGCCAGCAGCGCTTCCGGGAGGGTTGCGAACACTGAAGCTTTCTTT. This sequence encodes CASSASGRVANTEAFF.

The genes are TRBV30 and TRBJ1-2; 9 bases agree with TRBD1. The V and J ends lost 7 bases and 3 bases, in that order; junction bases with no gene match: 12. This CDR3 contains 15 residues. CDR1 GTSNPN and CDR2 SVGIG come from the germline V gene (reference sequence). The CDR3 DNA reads TGTGCCTTGATGGACAGGGGAAACCCTTACTATGGCTACACCTTC. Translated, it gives CALMDRGNPYYGYTF.

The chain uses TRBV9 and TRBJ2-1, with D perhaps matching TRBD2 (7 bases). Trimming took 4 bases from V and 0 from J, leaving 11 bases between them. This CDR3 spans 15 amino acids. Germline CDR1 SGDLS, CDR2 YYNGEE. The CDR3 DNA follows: TGTGCCAGCAGCCTACGGGGGGCCTCCTACAATGAGCAGTTCTTC. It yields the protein CASSLRGASYNEQFF. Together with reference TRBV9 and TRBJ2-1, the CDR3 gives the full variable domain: DSGVTQTPKHLITATGQRVTLRCSPRSGDLSVYWYQQSLDQGLQFLIQYYNGEERAKGNILERFSAQQFPDLHSELNLSSLELGDSALYFCASSLRGASYNEQFFGPGTRLTVL.

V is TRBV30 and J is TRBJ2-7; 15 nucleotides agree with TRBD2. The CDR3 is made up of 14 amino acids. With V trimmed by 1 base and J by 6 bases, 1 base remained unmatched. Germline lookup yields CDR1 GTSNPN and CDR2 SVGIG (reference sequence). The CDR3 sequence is CAWSGTSGRAEQYF. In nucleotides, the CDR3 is TGTGCCTGGAGTGGGACTAGCGGGAGGGCCGAGCAGTACTTC.

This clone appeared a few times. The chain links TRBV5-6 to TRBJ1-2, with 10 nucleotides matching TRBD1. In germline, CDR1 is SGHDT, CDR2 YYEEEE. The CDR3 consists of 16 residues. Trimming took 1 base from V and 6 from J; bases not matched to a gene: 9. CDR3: CASSLWVPGTGDGYTF. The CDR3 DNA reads TGTGCCAGCAGCTTGTGGGTCCCCGGGACAGGGGATGGCTACACCTTC.

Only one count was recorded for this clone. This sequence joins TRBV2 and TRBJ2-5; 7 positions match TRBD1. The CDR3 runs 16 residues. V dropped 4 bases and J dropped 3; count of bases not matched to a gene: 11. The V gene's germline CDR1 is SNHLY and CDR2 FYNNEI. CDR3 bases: TGTGCCAGCAGTGGGGGGAGACAGGGACCTAAAGAGACCCAGTACTTC. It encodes CASSGGRQGPKETQYF.

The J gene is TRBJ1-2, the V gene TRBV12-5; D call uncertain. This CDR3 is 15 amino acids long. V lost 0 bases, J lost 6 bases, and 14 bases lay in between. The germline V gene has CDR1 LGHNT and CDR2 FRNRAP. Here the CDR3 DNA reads TGTGCTAGTGGTTTGGTACGTTCATCCGGGGATGGCTACACCTTC. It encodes CASGLVRSSGDGYTF.

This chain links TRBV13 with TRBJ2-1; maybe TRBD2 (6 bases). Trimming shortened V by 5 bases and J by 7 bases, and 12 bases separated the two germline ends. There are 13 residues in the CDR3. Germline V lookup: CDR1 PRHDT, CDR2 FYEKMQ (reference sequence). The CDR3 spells CASSPRLENEQFF. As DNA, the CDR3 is TGTGCCAGCAGCCCCCGACTAGAGAATGAGCAGTTCTTC.

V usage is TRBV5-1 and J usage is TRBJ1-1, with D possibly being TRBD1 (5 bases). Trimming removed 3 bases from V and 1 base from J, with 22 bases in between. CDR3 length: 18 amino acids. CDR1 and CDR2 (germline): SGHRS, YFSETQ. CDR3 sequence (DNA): TGCGCCAGCAGCTCAACGACAGCCGGCGGCCCGAAGAACACTGAAGCTTTCTTT. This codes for CASSSTTAGGPKNTEAFF.

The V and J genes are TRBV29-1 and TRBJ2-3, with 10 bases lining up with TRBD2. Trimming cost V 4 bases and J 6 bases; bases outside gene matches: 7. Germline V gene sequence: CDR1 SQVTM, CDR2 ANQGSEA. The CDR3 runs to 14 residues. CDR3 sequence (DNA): TGCAGCGTTGTAGGGCTAGCGGGAGAGGATACGCAGTATTTT. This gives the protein CSVVGLAGEDTQYF.

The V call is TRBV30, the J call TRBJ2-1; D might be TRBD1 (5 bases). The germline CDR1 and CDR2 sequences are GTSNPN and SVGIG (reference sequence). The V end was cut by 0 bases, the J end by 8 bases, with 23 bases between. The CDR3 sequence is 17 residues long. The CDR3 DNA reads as TGTGCCTGGAGTGTACCTCTCTCTCAGGGTATCGAGGATGAGCAGTTCTTC. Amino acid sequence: CAWSVPLSQGIEDEQFF. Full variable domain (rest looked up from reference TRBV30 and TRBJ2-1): SQTIHQWPATLVQPVGSPLSLECTVEGTSNPNLYWYRQAAGRGLQLLFYSVGIGQISSEVPQNLSASRPQDRQFILSSKKLLLSDSGFYLCAWSVPLSQGIEDEQFFGPGTRLTVL.

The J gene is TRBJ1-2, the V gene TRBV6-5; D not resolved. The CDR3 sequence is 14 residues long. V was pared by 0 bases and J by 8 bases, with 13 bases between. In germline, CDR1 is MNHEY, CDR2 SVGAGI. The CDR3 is CASSYSSVREGYTF. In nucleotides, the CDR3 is TGTGCCAGCAGTTACTCGTCGGTCCGGGAGGGCTACACCTTC.

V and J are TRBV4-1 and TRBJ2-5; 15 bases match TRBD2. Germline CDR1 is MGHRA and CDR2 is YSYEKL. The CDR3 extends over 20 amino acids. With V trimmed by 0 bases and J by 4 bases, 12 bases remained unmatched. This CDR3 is CASSQDHGTGTSGGLETQYF. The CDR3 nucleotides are TGCGCCAGCAGCCAAGATCACGGGACAGGGACTAGCGGGGGGCTAGAGACCCAGTACTTC.

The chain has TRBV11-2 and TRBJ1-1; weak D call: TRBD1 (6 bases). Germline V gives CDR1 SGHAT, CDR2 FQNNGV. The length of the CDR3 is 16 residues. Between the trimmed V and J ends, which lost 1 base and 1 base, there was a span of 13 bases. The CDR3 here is CASSLALARGNTEAFF. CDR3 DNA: TGTGCCAGCAGCTTAGCCCTGGCCAGGGGGAACACTGAAGCTTTCTTT.

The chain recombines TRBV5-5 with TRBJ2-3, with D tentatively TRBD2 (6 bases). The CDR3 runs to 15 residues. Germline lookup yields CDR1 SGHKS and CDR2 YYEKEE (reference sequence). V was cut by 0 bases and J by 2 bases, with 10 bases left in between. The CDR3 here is CASSLAGEDTDTQYF. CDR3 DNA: TGTGCCAGCAGCTTGGCGGGAGAGGACACAGATACGCAGTATTTT.

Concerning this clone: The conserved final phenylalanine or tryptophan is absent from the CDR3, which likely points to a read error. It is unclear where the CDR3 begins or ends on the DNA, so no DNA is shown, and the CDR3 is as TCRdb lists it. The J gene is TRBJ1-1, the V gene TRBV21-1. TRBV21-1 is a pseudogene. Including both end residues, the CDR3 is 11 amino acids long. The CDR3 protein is CASSKLIEFGR.

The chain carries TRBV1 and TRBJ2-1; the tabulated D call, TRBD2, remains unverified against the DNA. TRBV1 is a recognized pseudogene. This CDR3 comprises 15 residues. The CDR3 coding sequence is TGCACCAGCAGCCAAGACGCGGTCTCCTACAATGAGCAGTTCTTC. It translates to CTSSQDAVSYNEQFF.

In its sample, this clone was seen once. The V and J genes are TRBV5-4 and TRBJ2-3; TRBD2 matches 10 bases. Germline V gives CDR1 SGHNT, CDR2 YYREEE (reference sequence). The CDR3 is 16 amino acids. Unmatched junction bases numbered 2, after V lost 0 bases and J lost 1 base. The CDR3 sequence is CASSLEAGGGTDTQYF. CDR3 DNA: TGTGCCAGCAGCTTGGAAGCGGGGGGGGGCACAGATACGCAGTATTTT.

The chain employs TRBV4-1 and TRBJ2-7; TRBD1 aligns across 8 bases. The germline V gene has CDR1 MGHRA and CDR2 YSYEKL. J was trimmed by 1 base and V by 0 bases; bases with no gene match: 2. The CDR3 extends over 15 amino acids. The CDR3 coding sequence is TGCGCCAGCAGCCAAGAGGACAGGGTTTCCTACGAGCAGTACTTC. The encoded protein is CASSQEDRVSYEQYF.

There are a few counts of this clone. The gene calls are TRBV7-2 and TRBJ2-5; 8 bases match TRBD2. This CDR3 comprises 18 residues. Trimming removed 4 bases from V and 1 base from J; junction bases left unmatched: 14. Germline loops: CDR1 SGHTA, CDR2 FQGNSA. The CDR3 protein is CASSSPRMLAGSQETQYF. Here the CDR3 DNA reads TGTGCCAGCAGCTCACCAAGAATGCTAGCGGGTAGCCAAGAGACCCAGTACTTC.